This T cell receptor (beta chain) was captured in a study of blood T cells in healthy people across ages. The table lists this clonotype with a few counts. CDR3 length equals 15 residues. Trimming removed 5 bases at V and 1 base at J, with 13 bases between. Germline V gene data show CDR1 as MNHEY and CDR2 as SVGEGT. A second roughly 6 to 12 cycle PCR used barcoded and J-beta primers. Every cDNA molecule bore a tag from a template-switch adaptor containing 12 random nucleotides. Each CDR3 protein is one row after TCRdb ran MiXCR on the 5' RACE reads. The sample yields about 670,000 distinct CDR3 sequences, 40% to 45% seen once.

The sequenced material came from blood. The chain carries TRBV6-2 or TRBV6-3 and TRBJ2-3; D perhaps matches TRBD2 (5 bases). The receptor comes from an elderly man in good health. CDR3 sequence (DNA): TGTGCCAGCAGTCCCCTAATTAGCGGCACAGATACGCAGTATTTT. Translating it yields CASSPLISGTDTQYF.